Below, 17 T cell receptor delta chains from the same sample are listed, as sequenced in a study of gamma-delta T cells after stem cell transplantation. TCRdb re-called the RT-PCR reads with CATT. This table holds over 2,000 delta-chain clones, under 9% found once. The sample was gamma-delta T cells. The receptors were gathered from a human donor. It is not recorded whose cells these are; they may come from a transplant donor.

This clone showed up just a few times. This clone may be a read error of a much larger clone one base away. Other DNA sequences of this sample code for an identical CDR3. The chain carries TRDV2 and TRDJ1, with TRDD3 as a possible D gene (6 bases). Trimming removed 2 bases from V and 4 bases from J, with 13 bases in between. The CDR3 has 14 amino acids. Germline V gene sequence: CDR1 GEAIGNYY, CDR2 EKD. The DNA of the CDR3 is TGTGCCTGTGACATGATGGGGGCTAGCGATAAACTCATCTTT. Translated, it gives CACDMMGASDKLIF.

The chain joins TRDV1 to TRDJ1; 12 nucleotides line up with TRDD3. Germline V gene sequence: CDR1 TSWWSYY, CDR2 QGS. The V and J ends lost 1 base and 6 bases, in that order; junction bases with no gene match: 3. The CDR3 contains 15 residues. DNA of the CDR3: TGTGCTCTTGGGGAACACTGGGGGATACACCATAAACTCATCTTT. It codes for CALGEHWGIHHKLIF.

This clone is medium-sized within its sample. The chain combines TRDV2 with TRDJ1; 13 bases match TRDD3. This CDR3 spans 19 amino acids. Germline CDR1 is GEAIGNYY and CDR2 is EKD. The junction had 13 bases not matched to a gene; V was cut back by 3 bases and J by 1 base. The CDR3: CACDFVLGDTEEVTDKLIF. The DNA for the CDR3 is TGTGCCTGTGACTTCGTACTGGGGGATACGGAGGAAGTCACCGATAAACTCATCTTT.

Relative to its sample, this clone is medium-sized (0.01 to 0.1%). This may arise from a read error, as a much more abundant clone is one base away. Here the CDR3 DNA reads TGTGCCTGTGACCAGTTACACGCTACGTTCTTTAAGTACACCGATAAACTCATCTTT. Translating it yields CACDQLHATFFKYTDKLIF. The rearrangement joins TRDV2 to TRDJ1, with D unclear. V lost 3 bases and J 0 bases, leaving 25 bases between the germline ends. The V gene's germline CDR1 is GEAIGNYY and CDR2 EKD. The CDR3 is made up of 19 amino acids.

Points on this clone: A read error may explain this, as a much larger clone is one base away. V and J are TRDV2 and TRDJ1; TRDD3 aligns across 9 bases. Germline assignment: CDR1 GEAIGNYY and CDR2 EKD. CDR3 length: 21 amino acids. The CDR3, as DNA: TGTGCCTGTGACATCGTTCCCCCAGGGAGCCAACGACTGGGGGAGACCGATAAAATCATCTTT. It encodes CACDIVPPGSQRLGETDKIIF.

By share of the sample, this clone is medium-sized (0.01 to 0.1%). V usage is TRDV2 and J usage is TRDJ1; D is unresolved. The CDR3 totals 15 residues. Trimming stripped 3 bases from V and 4 bases from J, with 17 bases between. Germline-derived CDR1 and CDR2 are GEAIGNYY and EKD. The CDR3 here is CACDPLGGFFDKLIF. The DNA of the CDR3 is TGTGCCTGTGACCCACTAGGAGGATTCTTCGATAAACTCATCTTT.

The table lists this clone with a few counts. The DNA translation disagrees with the TCRdb protein at residue 6, so the protein in this description comes from the DNA. The chain couples TRDV2 to TRDJ1, with 10 bases lining up with TRDD3. The V segment lost 0 bases and the J segment 3 bases; nucleotides outside the gene matches: 15. The CDR3 contains 19 residues. From germline, CDR1 is GEAIGNYY and CDR2 EKD. CDR3 sequence: CACDTRNWGISPTPDKLIF. CDR3 sequence (DNA): TGTGCCTGTGACACCAGAAACTGGGGGATCTCACCCACTCCCGATAAACTCATCTTT.

For this clone: Possible read error: a much larger clone is one base away. V and J are TRDV2 and TRDJ1; maybe TRDD3 (6 bases). CDR1 is GEAIGNYY, CDR2 EKD, per germline. CDR3 length: 21 residues. Trimming pared 0 bases from V and 6 bases from J, leaving 34 bases between. The CDR3 protein is CACDTVGDSSSNLLGENKLIF. The CDR3 DNA follows: TGTGCCTGTGACACCGTTGGGGATTCCTCATCCAACCTACTGGGTGAGAATAAACTCATCTTT.

This clone has a handful of counts. This may come from a read error, since a much larger clone is one base off. The sample holds other DNA sequences that translate to the same CDR3. The chain carries TRDV2 and TRDJ1; TRDD3 aligns across 7 bases. This CDR3 region has 17 residues. J lost 0 bases, V lost 3 bases, and 12 bases had no gene match. Per germline, CDR1 GEAIGNYY and CDR2 EKD. CDR3 protein: CACDSLVGEQYTDKLIF. Here the CDR3 DNA reads TGTGCCTGTGACTCTCTGGTGGGGGAACAGTACACCGATAAACTCATCTTT.

Judged by abundance, this clone is large. Other DNA sequences in this specimen translate into the identical CDR3. V usage is TRDV2 and J usage is TRDJ1, with D unresolved. Germline V gives CDR1 GEAIGNYY, CDR2 EKD. The V and J ends lost 0 bases and 0 bases respectively, with 19 bases between them. The length of the CDR3 is 18 residues. This chain's CDR3 is CACDTVGSAGGYTDKLIF. The CDR3 DNA reads TGTGCCTGTGACACCGTAGGATCCGCCGGAGGGTACACCGATAAACTCATCTTT.

Of note for this clone: A much larger clone differs by one base, so this may be a read error. V gene TRDV2 combines with J gene TRDJ1, with D maybe TRDD3 (5 bases). The CDR3 contains 21 residues. The germline gives CDR1 GEAIGNYY, CDR2 EKD. The germline V and J ends were trimmed by 3 bases and 4 bases, with 35 bases remaining between them. This chain's CDR3 is CACDAVNFGSLVDSTLDKLIF. The CDR3 DNA is TGTGCCTGTGACGCGGTCAACTTCGGGTCACTGGTGGATAGCACCCTCGATAAACTCATCTTT.

A word on this clone: It may be a read error: a sequence one base away is much more abundant. This rearrangement joins TRDV2 to TRDJ1; 8 bases align to TRDD3. The junction had 14 bases not matched to a gene; V was cut back by 3 bases and J by 0 bases. Germline lookup yields CDR1 GEAIGNYY and CDR2 EKD. This CDR3 is 18 amino acids long. CDR3: CACDLLGAISQYTDKLIF. CDR3 DNA: TGTGCCTGTGACTTACTGGGGGCTATCTCACAGTACACCGATAAACTCATCTTT.

Judged by abundance, this clone is medium-sized (0.01 to 0.1%). V and J are TRDV1 and TRDJ1; tentatively, D is TRDD3 (5 bases). The CDR3 covers 17 residues. The germline V gene encodes CDR1 TSWWSYY and CDR2 QGS. V was clipped by 2 bases and J by 6 bases, with 22 bases between them. CDR3 sequence reads: CALGESRTLTGSNKLIF. CDR3 DNA: TGTGCTCTTGGGGAATCTCGCACCTTGACGGGGAGTAATAAACTCATCTTT.

As to this clone: The amino acid sequence in TCRdb belongs to a much larger clone and departs from this DNA's translation at residue 9, likely a sequencing read error; the sequence shown is translated from the DNA. The genes are TRDV2 and TRDJ1; D is uncertain. There are 14 residues in the CDR3. The germline V and J ends were trimmed by 0 bases and 4 bases, with 11 bases remaining between them. Per the germline V gene, CDR1 is GEAIGNYY and CDR2 is EKD. The DNA of the CDR3 is TGTGCCTGTGACACCGTTTCCCCCAGCGATAAACTCATCTTT. Translated: CACDTVSPSDKLIF.

The rearrangement joins TRDV1 to TRDJ1, with 7 nucleotides matching TRDD3. Per the germline V gene, CDR1 is TSWWSYY and CDR2 is QGS. The CDR3 length is 20 residues. V was pared by 4 bases and J by 4 bases, with 24 bases of the junction left unmatched. The CDR3 DNA is TGTGCTCTTGGGGGACTCGCCTTCGGACTGGGGAACGGAGAGAGCGATAAACTCATCTTT. Translation gives CALGGLAFGLGNGESDKLIF.

In the case of this clone: This may stem from a read error, because a much larger clone lies one nucleotide away. The chain links TRDV2 to TRDJ1; D might be TRDD3 (5 bases). This CDR3 is 18 amino acids long. V was shortened by 0 bases and J by 4 bases, with 23 bases between the two germline ends. The germline gives CDR1 GEAIGNYY, CDR2 EKD. The DNA of the CDR3 is TGTGCCTGTGACACCGTCTCCAGACCCGTGGATAATCACGATAAACTCATCTTT. This translates into CACDTVSRPVDNHDKLIF.

A few counts support this clone. A single base separates this from a much larger clone, so it may be a read error. This sample also contains other DNA sequences that code for the same CDR3. The chain combines TRDV2 with TRDJ1, with a tentative D call TRDD3 (6 bases). V lost 0 bases and J lost 0, with 16 bases in between. Germline V gene lookup returns CDR1 GEAIGNYY and CDR2 EKD. CDR3 length: 17 residues. CDR3 protein: CACDTLGDTLYTDKLIF. The DNA for the CDR3 is TGTGCCTGTGACACCCTGGGAGATACGCTGTACACCGATAAACTCATCTTT.